This record concerns one TCR beta chain sequence. The CDR3 loop spans 15 amino acids. The germline V gene has CDR1 SGHRS and CDR2 YFSETQ. With V trimmed by 4 bases and J by 4 bases, 9 bases remained unmatched. The entry originates in a study of blood T cell repertoires in COVID-19. Generated by immunoSEQ multiplex PCR, the TCRdb table keeps only in-frame clones and is missing some. The table lists fewer than 250,000 clones, 75% to 85% of them singletons, with more than 5% in the top ten. Sequencing was performed on peripheral blood. The chain links TRBV5-1 to TRBJ2-3, with 7 bases fitting TRBD1. The sequence derives from a human donor in a cohort sampled during active COVID-19. DNA for the CDR3: TGCGCCAGCAGCCCCGACAGGGTAGTGGCAGATACGCAGTATTTT. Translating it yields CASSPDRVVADTQYF.